The rows below give T cell receptor beta chains drawn from one sample of a study of patients and donors after allogeneic stem cell transplantation. From the RT-PCR reads, TCRdb called clonotypes with MiXCR, one entry per CDR3 protein. This sample has roughly 960,000 distinct CDR3 sequences, with over 15% found just once. Sequencing was carried out using blood, either unsorted or a sorted T cell fraction (not recorded which). The receptors stem from a human donor who was either an allogeneic HSCT recipient or a stem cell or donor lymphocyte infusion donor (not recorded which). It is not recorded whose cells these are; they may come from a transplant donor. The CDR3 runs from the conserved cysteine through the conserved F or W. D genes are given only for firm matches. Expanded clones are given a class, and other clones once, few, many or no size at all.

TRBJ1-1,.,TRBD1,TRBV5-1,TGCGCCAGCAGCTTGGCCGTGACAGGGGGCGAAGCTTTCTTT,CASSLAVTGGEAFF
TRBJ1-5,few,TRBD1,TRBV12-3/TRBV12-4,TGTGCCAGCAGCCGGACAGGGAAAGGGAATCAGCCCCAGCATTTT,CASSRTGKGNQPQHF
TRBJ2-7,.,TRBD2,TRBV6-5,TGTGCCAGCAGTTCCGTACGTAGCGGGGGACTGTACGAGCAGTACTTC,CASSSVRSGGLYEQYF
TRBJ2-3,.,.,TRBV7-8,TGTGCCAGCAGTCCAGACGGGTATTCGGGGTCCGATACGCAGTATTTT,CASSPDGYSGSDTQYF
TRBJ2-3,few,.,TRBV4-3,TGCGCCAGCAGCCGGATGAAGTTGGGGGCCCGAAGCACAGATACGCAGTATTTT,CASSRMKLGARSTDTQYF
TRBJ1-5,few,TRBD1,TRBV7-9,TGTGCCAGCAGCTTAGGGGACAGGGCTCACAATCAGCCCCAGCATTTT,CASSLGDRAHNQPQHF
TRBJ2-2,.,TRBD2,TRBV9,TGTGCCAGCAGCGTAAGAACGGCGGGAGGCACCGGGGAGCTGTTTTTT,CASSVRTAGGTGELFF
TRBJ2-3,many,.,TRBV4-2,TGTGCCAGCAGCCAAGAGCAGCTCACAGATACGCAGTATTTT,CASSQEQLTDTQYF
TRBJ2-7,few,.,TRBV5-1,TGCGCCAGCAGCCTGGATGGGGCGGCCACCTACGAGCAGTACTTC,CASSLDGAATYEQYF
TRBJ2-2,.,TRBD2,TRBV3-1,TGTGCCAGCAGCCAATCGCGGGGGGGCCGTCGCACCGGGGAGCTGTTTTTT,CASSQSRGGRRTGELFF
TRBJ2-5,.,.,TRBV20-1,TGCAGTGCTAGGCAGTCGGGGGTGGCACAAGAGACCCAGTACTTC,CSARQSGVAQETQYF
TRBJ2-7,.,.,TRBV5-4,TGTGCCAGCAGCAGGGCCGGAGGCCAGGAAGGCGAGCAGTACTTC,CASSRAGGQEGEQYF
TRBJ2-1,.,.,TRBV4-3,TGCGCCAGCAGCCAAGATTTAACGACCAACGGACTTGGAGAGCAGTTCTTC,CASSQDLTTNGLGEQFF
TRBJ2-1,.,TRBD1,TRBV6-1,TGTGCCAGCAGCAACAGGGGGCGGAATGAGCAGTTCTTC,CASSNRGRNEQFF
TRBJ2-7,.,.,TRBV9,TGTGCCAGCAGCCCCGGTGGTAGCGCGGATTACGAGCAGTACTTC,CASSPGGSADYEQYF
TRBJ2-2,many,.,TRBV6-5,TGTGCCAGCAGTTTGAGATCTAACACCGGGGAGCTGTTTTTT,CASSLRSNTGELFF
TRBJ1-3,many,.,TRBV5-1,TGCGCCAGCAGCTTGGGTTTTGGAAACACCATATATTTT,CASSLGFGNTIYF
TRBJ1-3,few,.,TRBV12-5,TGTGCTAGTGGTTACATGTTCAACGCAAACACCATATATTTT,CASGYMFNANTIYF
TRBJ1-1,.,.,TRBV6-5,TGTGCCAGCAGTTACCATGACAGGAACACTGAAGCTTTCTTT,CASSYHDRNTEAFF
TRBJ1-3,.,TRBD1,TRBV11-2,TGTGCCAGCAGCTTAGAATTGGACAGGGCTCCCGGGAACACCATATATTTT,CASSLELDRAPGNTIYF
TRBJ2-5,few,.,TRBV20-1,TGCAGTGCTCTGCGGGACTTTCAAGAGACCCAGTACTTC,CSALRDFQETQYF
TRBJ1-6,.,.,TRBV4-1,TGCGCCAGCAGCCAAGCGGGGGGGTTTAATTCACCCCTCCACTTT,CASSQAGGFNSPLHF
TRBJ1-6,.,.,TRBV10-3,TGTGCCATCAGGCGGGGGAATAATTCACCCCTCCACTTT,CAIRRGNNSPLHF
TRBJ2-1,.,.,TRBV12-3/TRBV12-4,TGTGCCAGCAGCCCTGACTCACACGTCTCCTACAATGAGCAGTTCTTC,CASSPDSHVSYNEQFF
TRBJ2-2,few,.,TRBV5-1,TGCGCCAGCAGCCCCCTGGGGTTCACCGGGGAGCTGTTTTTT,CASSPLGFTGELFF
TRBJ1-2,.,.,TRBV11-2,TGTGCCAGCAGCTTAGTCGGGGGGGGGAACTATGGCTACACCTTC,CASSLVGGGNYGYTF
TRBJ2-7,many,.,TRBV28,TGTGCCAGCAGTAATCGGAGGAGCTCCTACGAGCAGTACTTC,CASSNRRSSYEQYF